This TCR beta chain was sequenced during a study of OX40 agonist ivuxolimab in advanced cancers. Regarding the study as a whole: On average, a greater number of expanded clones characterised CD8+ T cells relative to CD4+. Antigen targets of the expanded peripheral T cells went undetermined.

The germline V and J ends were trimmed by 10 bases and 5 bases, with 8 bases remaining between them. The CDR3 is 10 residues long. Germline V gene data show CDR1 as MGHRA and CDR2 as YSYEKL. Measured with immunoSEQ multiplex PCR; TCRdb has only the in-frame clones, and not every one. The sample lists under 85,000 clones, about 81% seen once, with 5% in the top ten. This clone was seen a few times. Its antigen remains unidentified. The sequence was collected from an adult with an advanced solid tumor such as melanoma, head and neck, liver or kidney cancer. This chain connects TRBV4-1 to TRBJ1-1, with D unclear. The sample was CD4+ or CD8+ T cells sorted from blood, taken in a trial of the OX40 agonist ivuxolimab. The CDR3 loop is CAILRTEAFF. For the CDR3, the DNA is TGCGCCATCCTACGGACTGAAGCTTTCTTT.